This is a list of T cell receptor beta chains from one sample in a study of cytomegalovirus exposure and HLA in healthy donors. This table comes from immunoSEQ multiplex PCR, and its TCRdb copy is limited to in-frame clones, with some not included. This table holds about 150,000 clones, over 65% found once. The sequencing sample was made of PBMCs. The receptors shown here come from a woman aged 40-49 years in good health and CMV-seronegative. Each CDR3 is given with its conserved first and last residue. D genes are given only for firm matches. Part of the rows lack a size; the others show once, few, many or a class for expanded clones.

cdr3_nt: TGTGCCAGCAGCGTAGGCCAGGGGGCCTACACAGATACGCAGTATTTT; cdr3_aa: CASSVGQGAYTDTQYF; clone_size: NA; v_call: TRBV9; d_call: TRBD1; j_call: TRBJ2-3
cdr3_nt: TGTGCCAGCAGCCCGAGCCGGGCGGGGGGGAAAGATACGCAGTATTTT; cdr3_aa: CASSPSRAGGKDTQYF; clone_size: NA; v_call: TRBV11-3; d_call: TRBD2; j_call: TRBJ2-3
cdr3_nt: TGTGCCAGCAGCTTAGATGGACCAAGGGACAGGGATGGCTACACCTTC; cdr3_aa: CASSLDGPRDRDGYTF; clone_size: few; v_call: TRBV7-9; d_call: TRBD1; j_call: TRBJ1-2
cdr3_nt: TGTGCCAGCTCACGCGTAGGGGCCAGAAACACTGAAGCTTTCTTT; cdr3_aa: CASSRVGARNTEAFF; clone_size: once; v_call: TRBV18; d_call: NA; j_call: TRBJ1-1
cdr3_nt: TGTGCCAGCAGTGACAGTCGGAACAGGTTCCTCCAAGAGACCCAGTACTTC; cdr3_aa: CASSDSRNRFLQETQYF; clone_size: once; v_call: TRBV6-1; d_call: NA; j_call: TRBJ2-5
cdr3_nt: TGTGCCAGCAGTGGTCTAGCGGGGGCACGAGGGACGTACTTC; cdr3_aa: CASSGLAGARGTYF; clone_size: NA; v_call: TRBV25-1; d_call: TRBD2; j_call: TRBJ2-5
cdr3_nt: TGTGCCAGCAGTTTTCGGGTCCCCAATGAGCAGTTCTTC; cdr3_aa: CASSFRVPNEQFF; clone_size: NA; v_call: TRBV28; d_call: NA; j_call: TRBJ2-1
cdr3_nt: TGTGCCAGTCACCCGGGACTCATGAACACTGAAGCTTTCTTT; cdr3_aa: CASHPGLMNTEAFF; clone_size: NA; v_call: TRBV19; d_call: NA; j_call: TRBJ1-1
cdr3_nt: TGTGCCAGCAGTTTTTTAGGGGCATCGGGAGCTTTCTTT; cdr3_aa: CASSFLGASGAFF; clone_size: NA; v_call: TRBV28; d_call: NA; j_call: TRBJ1-1
cdr3_nt: TGTGCCAGCAGACGAACACAGGGATCGGATGAAAAACTGTTTTTT; cdr3_aa: CASRRTQGSDEKLFF; clone_size: NA; v_call: TRBV6-5; d_call: NA; j_call: TRBJ1-4
cdr3_nt: TGTGCCAGCAGCTTACCTCGGGGGACAGGGCAAAGAAATGAGCAGTTCTTC; cdr3_aa: CASSLPRGTGQRNEQFF; clone_size: NA; v_call: TRBV13; d_call: TRBD1; j_call: TRBJ2-1
cdr3_nt: TGCGCCAGCAGCGGAGTGGGGGGGCTGGAGACCCAGTACTTC; cdr3_aa: CASSGVGGLETQYF; clone_size: NA; v_call: TRBV4-1; d_call: NA; j_call: TRBJ2-5
cdr3_nt: TGCGCCAGCAGCGCAGCCGCGGGGTACTACGAGCAGTACTTC; cdr3_aa: CASSAAAGYYEQYF; clone_size: NA; v_call: TRBV5-1; d_call: NA; j_call: TRBJ2-7
cdr3_nt: TGTGCCAGCAGCGGAGGACTAGAAAACGAGCAGTACTTC; cdr3_aa: CASSGGLENEQYF; clone_size: NA; v_call: TRBV5-6; d_call: TRBD2; j_call: TRBJ2-7
cdr3_nt: TGTGCCAGCAGTTTGTTTGGGAGAAAGTCCATATATTTT; cdr3_aa: CASSLFGRKSIYF; clone_size: NA; v_call: TRBV28; d_call: NA; j_call: TRBJ1-3
cdr3_nt: TGTGCCAGCTCCCCCGAGCGAGATACGCAGTATTTT; cdr3_aa: CASSPERDTQYF; clone_size: NA; v_call: TRBV18; d_call: NA; j_call: TRBJ2-3
cdr3_nt: TGTGCCAGCAGCCAGAGGACACAGCAAGAGACCCAGTACTTC; cdr3_aa: CASSQRTQQETQYF; clone_size: NA; v_call: TRBV7-9; d_call: NA; j_call: TRBJ2-5
cdr3_nt: TGTGCCAGCAGTGACGGGAGAGGCACAGATACGCAGTATTTT; cdr3_aa: CASSDGRGTDTQYF; clone_size: NA; v_call: TRBV6-4; d_call: NA; j_call: TRBJ2-3
cdr3_nt: TGTGCCAGCAGCCGCTCGACTAGCGGGGGCCGCGCACAGGATACGCAGTATTTT; cdr3_aa: CASSRSTSGGRAQDTQYF; clone_size: NA; v_call: TRBV28; d_call: TRBD2; j_call: TRBJ2-3
cdr3_nt: TGTGCCAGCAGTGAGGGCCCAGCTAACTATGGCTACACCTTC; cdr3_aa: CASSEGPANYGYTF; clone_size: NA; v_call: TRBV2; d_call: NA; j_call: TRBJ1-2